This is a list of T cell receptor beta chains from one sample in a study of T cell responses to AZD1222 COVID-19 vaccine. Sequenced by immunoSEQ multiplex PCR; TCRdb stores in-frame clones only, minus some. The sample includes 90,000 to 100,000 clones, 85% of them seen just once. This sample comprised peripheral blood, obtained 28 days after the second AZD1222 dose. The receptors derive from an adult who received the AZD1222 COVID-19 vaccine. Each CDR3 is given without its conserved first and last residue. The D gene is left open where the match is weak.

j_gene | v_gene | d_gene | CDR3aa
TRBJ2-1 | TRBV19 | NA | ASSIRDRISNNEQF
TRBJ2-3 | TRBV7-9 | TRBD2 | ASSLAASGVTDTQY
TRBJ1-2 | TRBV5-1 | NA | ASSLRQGSGYT
TRBJ2-1 | TRBV4-3 | NA | ASSSYNEQF
TRBJ2-3 | TRBV2 | TRBD2 | ASSQRIIAGGSTDTQY
TRBJ2-1 | TRBV4-1 | TRBD2 | ASSQELVGRGDEQF
TRBJ2-7 | TRBV30 | TRBD1 | AWEGGQGPYEQY
TRBJ2-1 | TRBV7-6 | NA | ASSLDGGYNEQF
TRBJ1-1 | TRBV12-3/TRBV12-4 | NA | ASGRNKNTEAF
TRBJ2-7 | TRBV6-5 | TRBD1 | ASSYTQGSSYEQY
TRBJ1-3 | TRBV5-4 | NA | ASSLSGGAYGNTIY
TRBJ2-7 | TRBV4-3 | NA | ASSLSYRALDEQY
TRBJ1-1 | TRBV10-3 | NA | AISVREENTEAF
TRBJ2-7 | TRBV3-1/TRBV3-2 | NA | ASSQTAVSWIPSYEQY
TRBJ2-5 | TRBV12-3/TRBV12-4 | TRBD1 | ASVFGQGETQY
TRBJ2-7 | TRBV18 | NA | ASSPTPGQAYEQY
TRBJ2-1 | TRBV5-6 | NA | ASSLAGYGLNEQF
TRBJ1-4 | TRBV2 | NA | ASSDSTSNEKLF
TRBJ2-3 | TRBV7-3 | TRBD1 | ASSSQRQGAQY
TRBJ1-1 | TRBV30 | NA | AWSTFKWTQPRDTEAF
TRBJ2-2 | TRBV7-9 | NA | ASRGRGSGELF
TRBJ1-6 | TRBV12-5 | NA | ASGPPPGDPYISPLH
TRBJ1-1 | TRBV4-2 | TRBD1 | ASSQDRGGLRGFGTEAF
TRBJ2-5 | TRBV9 | TRBD2 | ASSVFSGGQETQY
TRBJ2-7 | TRBV7-9 | TRBD1 | ASSGVSTGGSHEQY
TRBJ2-7 | TRBV7-2 | NA | ASSLMWVKGDEQY
TRBJ2-1 | TRBV5-1 | TRBD2 | ASTLGLDNEQF
TRBJ2-1 | TRBV15 | TRBD2 | AISGGRAVEQF
TRBJ2-5 | TRBV9 | NA | ASSVGALGETQY
TRBJ2-1 | TRBV3-1/TRBV3-2 | NA | ASSQREGLPYNEQF
TRBJ2-7 | TRBV10-3 | TRBD2 | AISESTASGSPISYEQY
TRBJ1-2 | TRBV9 | NA | ASSVGSNPYGYT
TRBJ1-1 | TRBV7-8 | NA | ASSSQGGVNTEAF
TRBJ2-1 | TRBV4-3 | NA | ASSQVDYGEQF
TRBJ2-7 | TRBV13 | NA | ASSLRGFPYEQY
TRBJ2-7 | TRBV11-3 | NA | ASSLQGGEQY
TRBJ2-7 | TRBV5-4 | NA | ASSPLAGTPYEQY
TRBJ2-6 | TRBV13 | NA | ASSSKQESGANVLT
TRBJ2-7 | TRBV3-1/TRBV3-2 | NA | ASSHSYEQY
TRBJ1-2 | TRBV5-6 | NA | ASSLVSDIGYGYT
TRBJ2-7 | TRBV7-9 | NA | ASSDDNRMDEQY
TRBJ2-5 | TRBV19 | TRBD2 | ASSPAGQETQY
TRBJ2-7 | TRBV4-1 | NA | ASSQAQNYEQY
TRBJ2-7 | TRBV9 | NA | ASSVSGTSRYEQY
TRBJ2-7 | TRBV29-1 | NA | SVGDIDEQY
TRBJ2-7 | TRBV4-3 | TRBD1 | ASSQAGTGGSYEQY
TRBJ2-7 | TRBV6-1 | NA | ASSEALTEDEQY
TRBJ2-3 | TRBV29-1 | NA | SVGLSRADTQY
TRBJ1-5 | TRBV6-2/TRBV6-3 | NA | ASSSPERESNQPQH
TRBJ1-4 | TRBV10-2 | NA | ASSDGKNEKLF